Following are 6 T cell receptor beta chains from one sample sequenced in a study of blood T cell repertoires in COVID-19. The method was immunoSEQ multiplex PCR; TCRdb's version includes in-frame clones alone and lacks a portion of them. The table records about 260,000 clones, 85% to 95% of them present only once. Material: PBMCs or T cells enriched from blood (not recorded which). These receptors came from a middle-aged man who had been exposed to COVID-19.

This rearrangement joins TRBV28 to TRBJ1-3; D gene uncertain. The germline V gene encodes CDR1 MDHEN and CDR2 SYDVKM. CDR3 length equals 15 residues. V was trimmed by 7 bases and J by 0 bases, leaving 13 bases between them. The CDR3 spells CASKTDSHSGNTIYF. As DNA, the CDR3 is TGTGCCAGCAAAACGGACTCTCACTCTGGAAACACCATATATTTT.

Details on this clone: Other DNA sequences in the same sample also yield this CDR3. J is TRBJ1-1 and V is TRBV12-3 or TRBV12-4; D remains ambiguous. CDR3 length: 13 amino acids. Trimming cost V 2 bases and J 2 bases, with 6 bases left between them. The CDR3 region has the DNA TGTGCCAGCAGTTTATCAGGCAACACTGAAGCTTTCTTT. This sequence encodes CASSLSGNTEAFF.

The chain joins TRBV29-1 to TRBJ1-6, with 10 bases fitting TRBD1. In germline, CDR1 is SQVTM, CDR2 ANQGSEA. Trimming at V came to 5 bases and at J to 6 bases, leaving 1 base not matched to a gene. There are 13 residues in the CDR3. This CDR3 reads CSVWTGGNSPLHF. CDR3 nucleotides: TGCAGCGTTTGGACAGGGGGTAATTCACCCCTCCACTTT.

This clone occurred once. Here the CDR3 reads CASSQEVGEKLFF. The CDR3 nucleotides read TGTGCCAGCAGCCAAGAGGTTGGCGAAAAACTGTTTTTT. The chain employs TRBV4-2 and TRBJ1-4; D unresolved. Germline V gives CDR1 LGHNA, CDR2 YNFKEQ. Trimming removed 0 bases at V and 8 bases at J, with 7 bases between. This CDR3 comprises 13 residues.

The rearrangement links TRBV19 to TRBJ2-1; perhaps TRBD2 as D (5 bases). V was pared by 3 bases and J by 0 bases, with 9 bases between. The CDR3 extends over 15 amino acids. Germline CDR1 LNHDA, CDR2 SQIVND (reference sequence). This CDR3 reads CASSIAGSSYNEQFF. CDR3 in DNA: TGTGCCAGTAGTATTGCGGGTAGCTCCTACAATGAGCAGTTCTTC.

The sample holds one count of this clone. V gene TRBV4-1 combines with J gene TRBJ2-5; 9 nucleotides match TRBD1. The CDR3 length is 14 residues. V shed 0 bases and J 7 bases; nucleotides not matched to a gene: 3. The germline gives CDR1 MGHRA, CDR2 YSYEKL. The CDR3: CASSQEQGAVTQYF. The CDR3 DNA follows: TGCGCCAGCAGCCAAGAACAGGGGGCAGTGACCCAGTACTTC.